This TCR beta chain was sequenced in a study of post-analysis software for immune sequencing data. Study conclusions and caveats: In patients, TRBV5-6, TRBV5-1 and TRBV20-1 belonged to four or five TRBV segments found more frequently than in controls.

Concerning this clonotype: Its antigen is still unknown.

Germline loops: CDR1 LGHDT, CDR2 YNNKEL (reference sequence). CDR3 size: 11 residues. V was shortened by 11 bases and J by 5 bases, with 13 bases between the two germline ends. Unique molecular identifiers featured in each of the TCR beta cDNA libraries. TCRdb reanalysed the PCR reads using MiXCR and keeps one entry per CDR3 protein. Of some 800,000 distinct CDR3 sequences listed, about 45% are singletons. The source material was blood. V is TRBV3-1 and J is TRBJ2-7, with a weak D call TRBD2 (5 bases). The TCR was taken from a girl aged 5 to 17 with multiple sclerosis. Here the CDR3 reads CAAGRGDEQYF. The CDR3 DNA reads TGTGCCGCCGGCCGGGGAGACGAGCAGTACTTC.